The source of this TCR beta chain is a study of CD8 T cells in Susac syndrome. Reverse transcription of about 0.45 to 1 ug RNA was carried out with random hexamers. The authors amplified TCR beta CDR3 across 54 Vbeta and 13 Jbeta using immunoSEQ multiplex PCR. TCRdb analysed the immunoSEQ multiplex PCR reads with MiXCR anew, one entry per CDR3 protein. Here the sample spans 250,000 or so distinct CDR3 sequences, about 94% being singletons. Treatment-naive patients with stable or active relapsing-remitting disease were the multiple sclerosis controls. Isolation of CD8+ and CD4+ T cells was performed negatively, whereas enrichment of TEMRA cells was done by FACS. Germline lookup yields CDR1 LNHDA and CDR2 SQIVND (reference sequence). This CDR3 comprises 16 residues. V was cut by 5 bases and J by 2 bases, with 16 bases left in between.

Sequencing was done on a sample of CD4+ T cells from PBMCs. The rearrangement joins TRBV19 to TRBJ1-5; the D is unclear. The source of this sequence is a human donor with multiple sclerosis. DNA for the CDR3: TGTGCCAGTAGTCTCCTCCCCGGGGTACGCAATCAGCCCCAGCATTTT. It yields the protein CASSLLPGVRNQPQHF.